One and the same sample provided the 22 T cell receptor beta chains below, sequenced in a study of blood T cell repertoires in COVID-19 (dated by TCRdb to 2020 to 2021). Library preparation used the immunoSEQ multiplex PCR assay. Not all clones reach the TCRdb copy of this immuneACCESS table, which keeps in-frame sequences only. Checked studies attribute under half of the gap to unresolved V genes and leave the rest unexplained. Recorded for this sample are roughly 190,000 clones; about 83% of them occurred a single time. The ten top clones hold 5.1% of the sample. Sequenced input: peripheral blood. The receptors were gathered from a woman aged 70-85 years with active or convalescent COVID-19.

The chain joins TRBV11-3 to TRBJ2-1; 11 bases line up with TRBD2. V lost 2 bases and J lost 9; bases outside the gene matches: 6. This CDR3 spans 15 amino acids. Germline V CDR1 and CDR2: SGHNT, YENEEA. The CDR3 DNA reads TGTGCCAGCAGCTTACTACTAGCGGGAGTAGGTGAGCAGTTCTTC. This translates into CASSLLLAGVGEQFF.

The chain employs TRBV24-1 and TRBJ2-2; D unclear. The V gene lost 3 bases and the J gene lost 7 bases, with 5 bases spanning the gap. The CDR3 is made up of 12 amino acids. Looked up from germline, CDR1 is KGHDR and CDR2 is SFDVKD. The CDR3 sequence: CATSDRVGELFF. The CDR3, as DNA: TGTGCCACCAGTGATAGAGTCGGGGAGCTGTTTTTT.

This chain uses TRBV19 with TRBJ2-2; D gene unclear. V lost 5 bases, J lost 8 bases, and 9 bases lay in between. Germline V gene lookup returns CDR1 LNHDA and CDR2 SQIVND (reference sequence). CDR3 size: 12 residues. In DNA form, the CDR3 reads TGTGCCAGTAGTTGGGCTGGTGGGGAGCTGTTTTTT. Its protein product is CASSWAGGELFF.

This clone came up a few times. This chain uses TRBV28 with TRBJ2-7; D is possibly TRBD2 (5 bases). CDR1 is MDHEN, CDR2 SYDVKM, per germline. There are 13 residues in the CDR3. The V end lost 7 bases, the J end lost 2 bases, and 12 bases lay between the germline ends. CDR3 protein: CASTGGGTYEQYF. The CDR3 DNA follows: TGTGCCAGCACGGGCGGAGGCACCTACGAGCAGTACTTC.

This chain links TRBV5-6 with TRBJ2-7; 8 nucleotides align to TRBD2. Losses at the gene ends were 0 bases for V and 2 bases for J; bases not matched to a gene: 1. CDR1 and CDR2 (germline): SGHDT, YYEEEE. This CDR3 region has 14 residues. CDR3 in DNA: TGTGCCAGCAGCTTGGCGGGAGGGACCTACGAGCAGTACTTC. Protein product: CASSLAGGTYEQYF.

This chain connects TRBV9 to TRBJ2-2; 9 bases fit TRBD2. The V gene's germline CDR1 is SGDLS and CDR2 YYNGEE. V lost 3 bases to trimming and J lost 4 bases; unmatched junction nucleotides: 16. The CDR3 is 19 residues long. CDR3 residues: CASSGHRTSVRKGTGELFF. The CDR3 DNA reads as TGTGCCAGCAGCGGACATAGGACTAGCGTCAGGAAGGGCACCGGGGAGCTGTTTTTT. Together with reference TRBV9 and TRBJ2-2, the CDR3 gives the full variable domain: DSGVTQTPKHLITATGQRVTLRCSPRSGDLSVYWYQQSLDQGLQFLIQYYNGEERAKGNILERFSAQQFPDLHSELNLSSLELGDSALYFCASSGHRTSVRKGTGELFFGEGSRLTVL.

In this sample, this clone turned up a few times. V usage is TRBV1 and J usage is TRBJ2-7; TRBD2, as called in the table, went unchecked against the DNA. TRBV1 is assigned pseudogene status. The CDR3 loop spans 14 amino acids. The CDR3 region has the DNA TGCACCAGCAGCCAGCGGGAGGACTCCTACGAGCAGTACTTC. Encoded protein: CTSSQREDSYEQYF.

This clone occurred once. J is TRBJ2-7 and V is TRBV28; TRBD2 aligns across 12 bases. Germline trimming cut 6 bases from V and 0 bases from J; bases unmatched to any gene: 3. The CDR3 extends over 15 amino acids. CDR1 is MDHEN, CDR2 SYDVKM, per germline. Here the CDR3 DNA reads TGTGCCAGCAGCAAGACTAGCGGGAGCTCCTACGAGCAGTACTTC. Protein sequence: CASSKTSGSSYEQYF.

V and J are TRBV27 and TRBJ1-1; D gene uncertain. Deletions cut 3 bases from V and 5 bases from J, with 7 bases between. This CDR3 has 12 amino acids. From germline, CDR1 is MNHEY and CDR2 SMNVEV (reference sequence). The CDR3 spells CASSLRGTEAFF. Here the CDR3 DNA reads TGTGCCAGCAGTTTGCGAGGTACTGAAGCTTTCTTT.

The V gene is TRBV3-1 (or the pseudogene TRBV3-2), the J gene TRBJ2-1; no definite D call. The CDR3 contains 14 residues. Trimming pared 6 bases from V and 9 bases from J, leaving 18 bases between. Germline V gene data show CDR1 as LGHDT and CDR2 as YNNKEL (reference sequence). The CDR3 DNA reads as TGTGCCAGCAGAAGACTTTCGGGTTCTAGTGAGCAGTTCTTC. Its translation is CASRRLSGSSEQFF.

CDR3 protein: CATSRDGRDYEQYF. CDR3 bases: TGTGCCACCAGCAGAGATGGGCGAGATTACGAGCAGTACTTC. The chain carries TRBV15 and TRBJ2-7; no definite D call. Germline V gives CDR1 LNHNV, CDR2 YYDKDF (reference sequence). This CDR3 comprises 14 residues. V was trimmed by 0 bases and J by 4 bases, leaving 10 bases between them.

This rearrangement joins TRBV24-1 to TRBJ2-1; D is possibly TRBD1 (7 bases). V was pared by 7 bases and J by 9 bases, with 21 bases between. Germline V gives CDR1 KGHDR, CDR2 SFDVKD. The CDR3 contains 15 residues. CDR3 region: CATSQGGLRLGEQFF. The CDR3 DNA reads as TGTGCCACCAGCCAGGGGGGACTGCGGTTGGGTGAGCAGTTCTTC.

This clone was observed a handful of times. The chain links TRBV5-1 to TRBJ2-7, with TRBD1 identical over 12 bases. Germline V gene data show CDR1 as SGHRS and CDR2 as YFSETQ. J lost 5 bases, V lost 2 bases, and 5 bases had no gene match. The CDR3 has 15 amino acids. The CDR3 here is CASSFQGQGADEQYF. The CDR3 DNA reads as TGCGCCAGCAGCTTTCAGGGACAGGGGGCCGACGAGCAGTACTTC.

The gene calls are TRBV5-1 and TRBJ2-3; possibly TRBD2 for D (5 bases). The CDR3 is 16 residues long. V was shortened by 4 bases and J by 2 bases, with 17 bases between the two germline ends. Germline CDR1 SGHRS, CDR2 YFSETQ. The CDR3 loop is CASSRNPASPTDTQYF. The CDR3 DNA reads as TGCGCCAGCAGCCGTAACCCGGCTAGCCCCACAGATACGCAGTATTTT.

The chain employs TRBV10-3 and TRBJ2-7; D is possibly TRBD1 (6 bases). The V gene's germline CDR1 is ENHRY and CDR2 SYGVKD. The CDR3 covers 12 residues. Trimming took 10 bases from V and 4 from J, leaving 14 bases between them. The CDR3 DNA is TGTGCCACCCGACAGGATCTATACGAGCAGTACTTC. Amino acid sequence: CATRQDLYEQYF.

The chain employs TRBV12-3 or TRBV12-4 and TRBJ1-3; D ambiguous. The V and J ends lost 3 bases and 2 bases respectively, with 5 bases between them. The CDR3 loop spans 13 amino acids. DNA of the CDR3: TGTGCCAGCAGTTTCAGCGCTGGAAACACCATATATTTT. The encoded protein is CASSFSAGNTIYF.

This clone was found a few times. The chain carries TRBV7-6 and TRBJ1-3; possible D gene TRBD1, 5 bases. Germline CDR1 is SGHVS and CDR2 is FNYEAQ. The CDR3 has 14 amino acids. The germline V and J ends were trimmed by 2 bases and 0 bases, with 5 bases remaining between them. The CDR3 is CASSLQGSGNTIYF. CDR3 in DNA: TGTGCCAGCAGCTTACAGGGCTCTGGAAACACCATATATTTT.

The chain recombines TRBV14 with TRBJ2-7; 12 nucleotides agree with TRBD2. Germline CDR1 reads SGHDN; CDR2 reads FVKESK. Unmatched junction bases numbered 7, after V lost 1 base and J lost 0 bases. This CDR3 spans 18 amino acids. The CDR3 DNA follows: TGTGCCAGCAGCCAAGGGACTAGCGGGGCGGCCTACTCCTACGAGCAGTACTTC. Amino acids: CASSQGTSGAAYSYEQYF. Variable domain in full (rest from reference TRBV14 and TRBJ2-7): EAGVTQFPSHSVIEKGQTVTLRCDPISGHDNLYWYRRVMGKEIKFLLHFVKESKQDESGMPNNRFLAERTGGTYSTLKVQPAELEDSGVYFCASSQGTSGAAYSYEQYFGPGTRLTVT.

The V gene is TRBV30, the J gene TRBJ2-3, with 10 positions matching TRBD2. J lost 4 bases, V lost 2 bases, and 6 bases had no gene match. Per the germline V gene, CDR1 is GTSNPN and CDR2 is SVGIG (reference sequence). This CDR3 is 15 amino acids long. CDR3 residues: CAWSSLAGVADTQYF. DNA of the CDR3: TGTGCCTGGAGTAGCCTAGCGGGAGTTGCAGATACGCAGTATTTT.

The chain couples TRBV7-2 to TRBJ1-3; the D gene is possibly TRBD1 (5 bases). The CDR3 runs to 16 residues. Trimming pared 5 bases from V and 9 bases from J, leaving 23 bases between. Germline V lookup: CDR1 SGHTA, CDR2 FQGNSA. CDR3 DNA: TGTGCCAGCAGCCTATCACAGGTGACTCACGGGAGCACCATATATTTT. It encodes CASSLSQVTHGSTIYF.

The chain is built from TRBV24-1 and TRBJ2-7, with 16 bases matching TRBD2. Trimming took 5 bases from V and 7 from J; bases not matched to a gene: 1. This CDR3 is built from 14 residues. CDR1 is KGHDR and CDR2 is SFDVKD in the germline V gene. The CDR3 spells CATSAGLAGGEQYF. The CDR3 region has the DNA TGTGCCACCAGTGCGGGACTAGCGGGAGGGGAGCAGTACTTC.

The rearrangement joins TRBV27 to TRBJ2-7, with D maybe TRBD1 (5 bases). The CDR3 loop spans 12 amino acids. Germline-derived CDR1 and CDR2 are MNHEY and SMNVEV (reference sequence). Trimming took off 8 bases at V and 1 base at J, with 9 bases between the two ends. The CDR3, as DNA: TGTGCCAGCCGAACAGGTTCCTACGAGCAGTACTTC. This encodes CASRTGSYEQYF.